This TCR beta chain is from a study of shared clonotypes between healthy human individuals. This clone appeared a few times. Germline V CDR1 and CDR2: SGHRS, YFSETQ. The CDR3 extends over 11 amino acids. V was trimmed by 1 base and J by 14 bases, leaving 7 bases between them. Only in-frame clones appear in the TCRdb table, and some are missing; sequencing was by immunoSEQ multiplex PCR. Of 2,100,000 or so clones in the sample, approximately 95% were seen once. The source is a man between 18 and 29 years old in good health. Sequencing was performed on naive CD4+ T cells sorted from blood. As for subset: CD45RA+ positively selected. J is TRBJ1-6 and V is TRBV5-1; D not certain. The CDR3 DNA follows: TGCGCCAGCAGCTTGTTTCCTGCCCTCCACTTT. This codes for CASSLFPALHF.